A selection of T cell receptor beta chains follows, all from one sample in a study of CD8 T cells in ankylosing spondylitis. TCRdb re-called the 5' RACE reads through MiXCR, storing one row per CDR3 protein. The sample has roughly 700,000 distinct CDR3 sequences, under 20% seen once. The sample taken for sequencing was blood, either unsorted or a sorted T cell fraction (not recorded which). The origin of the receptors is a male donor with ankylosing spondylitis. Both conserved end residues are part of each CDR3. D genes are given only for firm matches. Not all rows give a size; the values are once, few, many and, for expanded clones, a class.

few,TRBV28,.,TRBJ2-1,TGTGCCAGCAGTTTGGGAAGGTCAGGGGCCTACAATGAGCAGTTCTTC,CASSLGRSGAYNEQFF
.,TRBV20-1,.,TRBJ2-2,TGCAGTGCTAGAATCACAGGGTTTATGAACACCGGGGAGCTGTTTTTT,CSARITGFMNTGELFF
many,TRBV13,TRBD2,TRBJ2-7,TGTGCCAGCAGCTCCCTTCTAGCGGGAGGCCACGAGCAGTACTTC,CASSSLLAGGHEQYF
many,TRBV5-1,.,TRBJ2-2,TGCGCCAGCAGCCTAGGACACATGAACACCGGGGAGCTGTTTTTT,CASSLGHMNTGELFF
few,TRBV2,TRBD2,TRBJ2-7,TGTGCCAGCAGCGGAGCGGGATACTACGAGCAGTACTTC,CASSGAGYYEQYF
.,TRBV6-1,.,TRBJ2-7,TGTGCCAGCAGGACAGACCGGGGCTCCTACGAGCAGTACTTC,CASRTDRGSYEQYF
few,TRBV12-3/TRBV12-4,.,TRBJ2-5,TGTGCCAGCACCAGACACCCTGAAGAGACCCAGTACTTC,CASTRHPEETQYF
few,TRBV6-1,TRBD1,TRBJ1-3,TGTGCCAGCAGAAGACAGGGAGGCATCGGAAACACCATATATTTT,CASRRQGGIGNTIYF
.,TRBV18,TRBD2,TRBJ2-1,TGTGCCAGCTCCGGGCAGGGAGGGAGCAATGAGCAGTTCTTC,CASSGQGGSNEQFF
few,TRBV30,.,TRBJ1-1,TGTGCCTGGATAATGGGAAACACTGAAGCTTTCTTT,CAWIMGNTEAFF
.,TRBV7-3,.,TRBJ2-7,TGTGCCAGCAGCCTCTCCGGGGGCCTGTACGAGCAGTACTTC,CASSLSGGLYEQYF
many,TRBV12-3/TRBV12-4,.,TRBJ1-2,TGTGCCAGCAGTCTCCCCTCAGTGGCAGGGCCCAGAGGCTACACCTTC,CASSLPSVAGPRGYTF
.,TRBV7-2,TRBD1,TRBJ2-7,TGTGCCAGCAGCTTAAGCACAGGGGTCCACGAGCAGTACTTC,CASSLSTGVHEQYF
many,TRBV7-9,.,TRBJ2-1,TGTGCCAGCAGCTTCTCCCGAAAGACCTACAATGAGCAGTTCTTC,CASSFSRKTYNEQFF
few,TRBV27,TRBD2,TRBJ2-7,TGTGCCAGCAGCCCCTGGCGGGGGGTCAACGAGCAGTACTTC,CASSPWRGVNEQYF
.,TRBV29-1,.,TRBJ1-1,TGCAGCGTTGAACCAAAATCGGGTCGGGACACTGAAGCTTTCTTT,CSVEPKSGRDTEAFF
.,TRBV5-1,TRBD2,TRBJ2-1,TGCGCCAGCAGCCCGGTATCGAGCGGGAGGGGAAATGAGCAGTTCTTC,CASSPVSSGRGNEQFF
.,TRBV10-1,.,TRBJ1-1,TGCGCCAGCATTGGGTGGAACACTGAAGCTTTCTTT,CASIGWNTEAFF
many,TRBV12-3/TRBV12-4,.,TRBJ1-1,TGTGCCAGCGGACACAGACACGAACCGAGGGATTTCTTT,CASGHRHEPRDFF
few,TRBV20-1,TRBD1,TRBJ2-5,TGCAGTGCTAGAGCGCCAGGGGGCTATGAGACCCAGTACTTC,CSARAPGGYETQYF